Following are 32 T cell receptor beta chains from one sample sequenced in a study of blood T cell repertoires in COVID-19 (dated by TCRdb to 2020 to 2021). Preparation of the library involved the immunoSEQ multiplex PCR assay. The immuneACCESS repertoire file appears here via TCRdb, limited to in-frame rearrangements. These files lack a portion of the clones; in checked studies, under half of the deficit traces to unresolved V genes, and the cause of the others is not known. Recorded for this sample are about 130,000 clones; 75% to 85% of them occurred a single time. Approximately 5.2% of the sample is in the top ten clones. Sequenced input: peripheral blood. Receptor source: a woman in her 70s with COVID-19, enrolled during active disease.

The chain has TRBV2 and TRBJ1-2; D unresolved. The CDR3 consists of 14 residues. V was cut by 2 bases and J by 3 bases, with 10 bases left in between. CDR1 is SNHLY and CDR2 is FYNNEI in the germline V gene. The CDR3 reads CASSELVLHYGYTF. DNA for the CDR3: TGTGCCAGCAGTGAATTGGTCCTACACTATGGCTACACCTTC.

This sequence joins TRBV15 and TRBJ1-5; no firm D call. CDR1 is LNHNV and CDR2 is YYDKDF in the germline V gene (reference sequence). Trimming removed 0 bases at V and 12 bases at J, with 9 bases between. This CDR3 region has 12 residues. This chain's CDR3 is CATSRDLISQHF. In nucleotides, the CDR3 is TGTGCCACCAGCAGAGATTTGATTAGCCAGCATTTT. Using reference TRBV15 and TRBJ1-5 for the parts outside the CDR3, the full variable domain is DAMVIQNPRYQVTQFGKPVTLSCSQTLNHNVMYWYQQKSSQAPKLLFHYYDKDFNNEADTPDNFQSRRPNTSFCFLDIRSPGLGDTAMYLCATSRDLISQHFGDGTRLSIL.

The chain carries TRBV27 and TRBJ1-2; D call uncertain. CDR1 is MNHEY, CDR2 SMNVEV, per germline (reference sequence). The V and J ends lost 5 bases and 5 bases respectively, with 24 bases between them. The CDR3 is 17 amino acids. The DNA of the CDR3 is TGTGCCAGCAGTCCCCGGGGAAGGTCCGGCGGCCTTTATGGCTACACCTTC. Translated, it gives CASSPRGRSGGLYGYTF.

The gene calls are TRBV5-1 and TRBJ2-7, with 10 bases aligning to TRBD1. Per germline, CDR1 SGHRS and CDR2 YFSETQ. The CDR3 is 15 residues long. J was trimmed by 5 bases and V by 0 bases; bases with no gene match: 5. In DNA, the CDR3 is TGCGCCAGCAGCTTGGGAGGGACAGGGGCCCACGAGCAGTACTTC. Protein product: CASSLGGTGAHEQYF.

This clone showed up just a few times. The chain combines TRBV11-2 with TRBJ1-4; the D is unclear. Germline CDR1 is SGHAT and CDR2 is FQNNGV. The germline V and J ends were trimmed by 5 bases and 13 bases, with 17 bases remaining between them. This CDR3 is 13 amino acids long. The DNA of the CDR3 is TGTGCCAGCAGCCCAGTGGGAGAAAGGGCACTGTTTTTT. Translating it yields CASSPVGERALFF.

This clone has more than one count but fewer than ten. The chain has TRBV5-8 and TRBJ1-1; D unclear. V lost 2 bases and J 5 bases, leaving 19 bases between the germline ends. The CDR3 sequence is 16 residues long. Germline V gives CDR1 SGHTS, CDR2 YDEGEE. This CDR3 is CASSLGDNLLGTEAFF. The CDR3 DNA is TGTGCCAGCAGCTTAGGCGACAACCTATTGGGTACTGAAGCTTTCTTT.

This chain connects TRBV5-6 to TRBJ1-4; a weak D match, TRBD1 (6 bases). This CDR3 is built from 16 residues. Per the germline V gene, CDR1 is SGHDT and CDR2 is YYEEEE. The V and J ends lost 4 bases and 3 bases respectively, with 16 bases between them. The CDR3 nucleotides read TGTGCCAGCAGCCCACAGGGCGGGTATTCTAATGAAAAACTGTTTTTT. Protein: CASSPQGGYSNEKLFF. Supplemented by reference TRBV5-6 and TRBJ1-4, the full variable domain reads DAGVTQSPTHLIKTRGQQVTLRCSPKSGHDTVSWYQQALGQGPQFIFQYYEEEERQRGNFPDRFSGHQFPNYSSELNVNALLLGDSALYLCASSPQGGYSNEKLFFGSGTQLSVL.

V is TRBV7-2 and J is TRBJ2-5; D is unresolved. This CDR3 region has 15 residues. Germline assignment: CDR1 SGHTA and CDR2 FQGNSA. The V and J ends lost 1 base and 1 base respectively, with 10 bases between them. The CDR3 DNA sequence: TGTGCCAGCAGCTTAGGTCGGGTTCCCCAAGAGACCCAGTACTTC. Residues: CASSLGRVPQETQYF. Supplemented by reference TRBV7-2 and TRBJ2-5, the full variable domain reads GAGVSQSPSNKVTEKGKDVELRCDPISGHTALYWYRQSLGQGLEFLIYFQGNSAPDKSGLPSDRFSAERTGGSVSTLTIQRTQQEDSAVYLCASSLGRVPQETQYFGPGTRLLVL.

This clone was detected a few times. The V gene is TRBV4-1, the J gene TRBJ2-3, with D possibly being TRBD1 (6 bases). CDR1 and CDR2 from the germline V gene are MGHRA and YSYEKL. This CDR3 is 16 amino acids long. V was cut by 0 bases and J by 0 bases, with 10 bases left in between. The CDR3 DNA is TGCGCCAGCAGCCAAGAACGGACAGTGAGCACAGATACGCAGTATTTT. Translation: CASSQERTVSTDTQYF.

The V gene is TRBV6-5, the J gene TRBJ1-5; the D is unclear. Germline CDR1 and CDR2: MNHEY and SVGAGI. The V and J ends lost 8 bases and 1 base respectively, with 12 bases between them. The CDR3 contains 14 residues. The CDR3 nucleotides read TGTGCCAGCCGAGGGCGGGGAAGCAATCAGCCCCAGCATTTT. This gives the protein CASRGRGSNQPQHF.

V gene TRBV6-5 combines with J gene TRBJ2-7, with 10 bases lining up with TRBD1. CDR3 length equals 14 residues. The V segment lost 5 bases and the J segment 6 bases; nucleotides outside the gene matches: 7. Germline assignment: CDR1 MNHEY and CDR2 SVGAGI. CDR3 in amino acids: CASSIGTGVSEQYF. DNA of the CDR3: TGTGCCAGCAGTATAGGGACAGGGGTTTCCGAGCAGTACTTC.

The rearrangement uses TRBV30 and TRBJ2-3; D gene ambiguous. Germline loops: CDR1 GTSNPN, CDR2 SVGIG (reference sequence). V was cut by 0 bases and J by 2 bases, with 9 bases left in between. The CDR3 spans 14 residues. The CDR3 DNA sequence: TGTGCCTGGAGTGTGAGGAAATCCACAGATACGCAGTATTTT. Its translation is CAWSVRKSTDTQYF.

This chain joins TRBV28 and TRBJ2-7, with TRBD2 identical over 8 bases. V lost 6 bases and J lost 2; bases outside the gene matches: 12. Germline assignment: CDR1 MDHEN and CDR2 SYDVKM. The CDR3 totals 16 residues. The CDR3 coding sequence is TGTGCCAGCAGCTTAGGGGCGGGGGGCTTTCCCTACGAGCAGTACTTC. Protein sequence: CASSLGAGGFPYEQYF.

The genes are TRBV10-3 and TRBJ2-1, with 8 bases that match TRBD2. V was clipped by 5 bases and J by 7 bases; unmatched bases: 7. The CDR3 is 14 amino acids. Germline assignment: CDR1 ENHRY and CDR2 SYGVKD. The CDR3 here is CAISFGGAGNEQFF. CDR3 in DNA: TGTGCCATCAGTTTCGGGGGGGCCGGGAATGAGCAGTTCTTC.

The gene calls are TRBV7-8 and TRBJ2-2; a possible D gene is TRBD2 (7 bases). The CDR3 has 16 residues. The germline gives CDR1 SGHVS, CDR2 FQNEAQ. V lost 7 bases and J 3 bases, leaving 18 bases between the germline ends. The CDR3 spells CASTPSWGGDTGELFF. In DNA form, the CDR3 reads TGTGCCAGCACCCCCTCATGGGGGGGCGACACCGGGGAGCTGTTTTTT.

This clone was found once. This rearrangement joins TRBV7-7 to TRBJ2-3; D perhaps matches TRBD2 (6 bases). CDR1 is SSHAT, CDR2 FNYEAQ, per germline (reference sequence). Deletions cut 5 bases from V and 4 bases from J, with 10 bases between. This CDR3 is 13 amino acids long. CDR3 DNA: TGTGCCAGCAGCCGAGGGACTTCAGATACGCAGTATTTT. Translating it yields CASSRGTSDTQYF.

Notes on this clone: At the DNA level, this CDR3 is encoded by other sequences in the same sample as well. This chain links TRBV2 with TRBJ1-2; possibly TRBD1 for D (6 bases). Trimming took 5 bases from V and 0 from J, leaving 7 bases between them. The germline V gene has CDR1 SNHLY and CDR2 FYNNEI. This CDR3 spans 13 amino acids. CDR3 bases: TGTGCCAGCAGTTGGGACACTAACTATGGCTACACCTTC. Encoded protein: CASSWDTNYGYTF.

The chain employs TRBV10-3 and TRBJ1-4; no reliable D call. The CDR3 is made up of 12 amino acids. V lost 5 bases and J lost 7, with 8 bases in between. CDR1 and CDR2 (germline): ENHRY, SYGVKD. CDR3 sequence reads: CAISPSGEKLFF. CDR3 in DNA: TGTGCCATCAGTCCCTCGGGTGAAAAACTGTTTTTT.

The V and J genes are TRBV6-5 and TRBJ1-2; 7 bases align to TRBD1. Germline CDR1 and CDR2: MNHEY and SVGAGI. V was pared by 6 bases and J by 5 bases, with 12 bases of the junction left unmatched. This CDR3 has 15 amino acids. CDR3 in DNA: TGTGCCAGCAGGCCCGCCGGGACAGAGGGGTATGGCTACACCTTC. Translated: CASRPAGTEGYGYTF.

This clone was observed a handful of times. CDR3 residues: CARSLDIWGRDYGYTF. The CDR3 DNA follows: TGTGCCAGAAGCTTGGATATCTGGGGGCGGGACTATGGCTACACCTTC. The chain links TRBV5-3 to TRBJ1-2; perhaps TRBD1 as D (6 bases). TRBV5-3 is annotated as an ORF whose role is uncertain. V was pared by 0 bases and J by 3 bases, with 15 bases between. This CDR3 has 16 residues.

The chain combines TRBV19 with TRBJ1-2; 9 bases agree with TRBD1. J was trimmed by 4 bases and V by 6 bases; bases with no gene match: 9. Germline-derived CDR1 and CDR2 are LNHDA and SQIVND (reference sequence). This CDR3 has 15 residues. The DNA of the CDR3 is TGTGCCAGTAGACGGGCGGACAGGGGCGGCTATGGCTACACCTTC. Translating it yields CASRRADRGGYGYTF.

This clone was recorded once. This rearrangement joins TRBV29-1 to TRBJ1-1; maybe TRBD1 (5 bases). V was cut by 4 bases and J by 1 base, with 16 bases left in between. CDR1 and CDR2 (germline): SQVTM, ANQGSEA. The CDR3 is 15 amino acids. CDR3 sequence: CSVAILGRSNTEAFF. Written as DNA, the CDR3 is TGCAGCGTTGCTATTCTGGGGCGGTCGAACACTGAAGCTTTCTTT. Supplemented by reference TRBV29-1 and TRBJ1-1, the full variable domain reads SAVISQKPSRDICQRGTSLTIQCQVDSQVTMMFWYRQQPGQSLTLIATANQGSEATYESGFVIDKFPISRPNLTFSTLTVSNMSPEDSSIYLCSVAILGRSNTEAFFGQGTRLTVV.

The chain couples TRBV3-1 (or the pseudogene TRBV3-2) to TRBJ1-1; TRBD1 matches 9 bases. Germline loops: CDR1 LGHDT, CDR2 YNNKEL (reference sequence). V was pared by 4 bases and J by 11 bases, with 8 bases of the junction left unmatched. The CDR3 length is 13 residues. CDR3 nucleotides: TGTGCCAGCAGCCTACAGGGGGCTGGGTGGGCTTTCTTT. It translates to CASSLQGAGWAFF.

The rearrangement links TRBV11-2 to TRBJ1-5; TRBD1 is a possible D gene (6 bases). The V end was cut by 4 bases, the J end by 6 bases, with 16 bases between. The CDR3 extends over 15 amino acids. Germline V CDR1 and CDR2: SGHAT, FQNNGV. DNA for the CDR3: TGTGCCAGCAGCTCAACTCAGGGGAACGGTCAGCCCCAGCATTTT. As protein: CASSSTQGNGQPQHF.

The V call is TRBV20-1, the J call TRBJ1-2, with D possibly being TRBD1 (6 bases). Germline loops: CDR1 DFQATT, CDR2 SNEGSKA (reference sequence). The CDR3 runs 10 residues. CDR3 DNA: TGCAGCTCAAGGGGGAGCGGCTACACCTTC. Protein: CSSRGSGYTF.

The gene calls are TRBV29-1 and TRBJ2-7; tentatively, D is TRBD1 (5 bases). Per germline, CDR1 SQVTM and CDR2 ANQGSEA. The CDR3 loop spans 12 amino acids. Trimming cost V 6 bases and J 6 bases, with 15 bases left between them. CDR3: CSVVRAASEQYF. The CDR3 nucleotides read TGCAGCGTGGTCAGGGCGGCCTCCGAGCAGTACTTC.

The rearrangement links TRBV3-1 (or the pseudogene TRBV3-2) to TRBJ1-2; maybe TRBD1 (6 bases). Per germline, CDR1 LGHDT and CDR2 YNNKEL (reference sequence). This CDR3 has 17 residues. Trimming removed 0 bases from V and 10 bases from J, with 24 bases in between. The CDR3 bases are TGTGCCAGCAGCCAAGAGTACAGACAGGTCGGGCGGCAAACCTACACCTTC. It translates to CASSQEYRQVGRQTYTF.

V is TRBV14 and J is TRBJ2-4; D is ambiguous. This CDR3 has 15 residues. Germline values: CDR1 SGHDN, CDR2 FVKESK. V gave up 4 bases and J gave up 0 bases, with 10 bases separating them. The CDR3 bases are TGTGCCAGCAGCCTAACACCCGAAGCCAAAAACATTCAGTACTTC. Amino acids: CASSLTPEAKNIQYF.

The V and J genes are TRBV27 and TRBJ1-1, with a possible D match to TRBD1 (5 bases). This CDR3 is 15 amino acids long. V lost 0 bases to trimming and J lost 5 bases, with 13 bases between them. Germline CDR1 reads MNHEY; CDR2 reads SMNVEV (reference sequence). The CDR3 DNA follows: TGTGCCAGCAGTTTATCGAGCCAGGGAGGGACTGAAGCTTTCTTT. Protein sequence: CASSLSSQGGTEAFF.

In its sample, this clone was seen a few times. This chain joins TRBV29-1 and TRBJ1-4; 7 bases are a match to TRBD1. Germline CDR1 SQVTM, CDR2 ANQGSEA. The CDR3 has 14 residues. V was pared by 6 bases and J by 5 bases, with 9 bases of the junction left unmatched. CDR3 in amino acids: CSVLNRGGNEKLFF. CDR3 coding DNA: TGCAGCGTCCTAAACAGGGGAGGAAATGAAAAACTGTTTTTT.

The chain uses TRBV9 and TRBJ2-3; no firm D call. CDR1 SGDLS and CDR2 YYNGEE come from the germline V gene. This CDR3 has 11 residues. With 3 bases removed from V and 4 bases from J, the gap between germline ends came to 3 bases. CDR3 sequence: CASSAADTQYF. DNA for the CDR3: TGTGCCAGCAGCGCAGCAGATACGCAGTATTTT.

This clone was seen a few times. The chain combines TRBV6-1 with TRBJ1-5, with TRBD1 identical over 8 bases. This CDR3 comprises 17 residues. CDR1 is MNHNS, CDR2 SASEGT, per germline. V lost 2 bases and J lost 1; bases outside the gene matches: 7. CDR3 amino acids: CASSESTGGGSNQPQHF. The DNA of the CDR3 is TGTGCCAGCAGTGAATCTACAGGGGGAGGGAGCAATCAGCCCCAGCATTTT.